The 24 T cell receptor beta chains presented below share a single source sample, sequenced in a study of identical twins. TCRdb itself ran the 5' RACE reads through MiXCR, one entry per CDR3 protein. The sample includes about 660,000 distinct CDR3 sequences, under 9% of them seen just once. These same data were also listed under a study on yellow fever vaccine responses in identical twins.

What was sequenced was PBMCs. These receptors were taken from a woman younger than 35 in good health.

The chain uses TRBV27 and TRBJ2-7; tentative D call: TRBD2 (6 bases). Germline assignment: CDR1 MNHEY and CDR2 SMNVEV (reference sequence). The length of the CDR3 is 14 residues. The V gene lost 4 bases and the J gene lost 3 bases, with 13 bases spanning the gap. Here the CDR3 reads CASSSWIGSYEQYF. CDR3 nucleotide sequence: TGTGCCAGCAGTTCGTGGATCGGGAGCTACGAGCAGTACTTC.

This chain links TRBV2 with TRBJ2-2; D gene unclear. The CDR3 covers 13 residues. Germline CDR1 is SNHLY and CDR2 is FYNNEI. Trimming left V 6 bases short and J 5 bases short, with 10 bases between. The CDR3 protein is CASSTTQTGELFF. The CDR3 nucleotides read TGTGCCAGCAGCACAACTCAAACCGGGGAGCTGTTTTTT.

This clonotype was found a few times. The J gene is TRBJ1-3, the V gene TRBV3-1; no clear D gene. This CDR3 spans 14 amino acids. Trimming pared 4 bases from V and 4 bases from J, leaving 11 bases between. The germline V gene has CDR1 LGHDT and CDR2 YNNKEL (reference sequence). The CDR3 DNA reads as TGTGCCAGCAGCCTTCTCGCTACGGGAAACACCATATATTTT. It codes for CASSLLATGNTIYF.

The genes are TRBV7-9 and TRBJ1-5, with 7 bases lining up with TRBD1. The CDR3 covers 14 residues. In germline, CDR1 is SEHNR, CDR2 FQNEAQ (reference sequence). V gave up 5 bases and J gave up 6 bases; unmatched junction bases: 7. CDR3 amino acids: CASSRGQETQPQHF. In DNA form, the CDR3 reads TGTGCCAGCAGCCGCGGACAGGAGACTCAGCCCCAGCATTTT.

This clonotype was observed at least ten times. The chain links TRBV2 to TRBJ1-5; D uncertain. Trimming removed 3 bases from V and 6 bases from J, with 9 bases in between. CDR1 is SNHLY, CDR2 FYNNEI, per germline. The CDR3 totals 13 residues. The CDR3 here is CASSDSFGQPQHF. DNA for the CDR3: TGTGCCAGCAGTGACAGTTTTGGTCAGCCCCAGCATTTT.

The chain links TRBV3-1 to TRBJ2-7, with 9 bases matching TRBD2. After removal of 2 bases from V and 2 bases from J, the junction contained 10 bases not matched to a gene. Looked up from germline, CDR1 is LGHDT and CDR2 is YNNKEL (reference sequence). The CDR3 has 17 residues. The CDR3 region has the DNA TGTGCCAGCAGCCAAACAGTCTCCGGGACTAGCCCCTACGAGCAGTACTTC. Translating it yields CASSQTVSGTSPYEQYF.

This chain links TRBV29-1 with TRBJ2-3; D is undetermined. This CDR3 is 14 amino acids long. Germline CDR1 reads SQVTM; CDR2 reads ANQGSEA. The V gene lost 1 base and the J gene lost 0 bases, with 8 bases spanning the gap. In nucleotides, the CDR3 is TGCAGCGTTGAAGGGACGGATAGCACAGATACGCAGTATTTT. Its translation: CSVEGTDSTDTQYF.

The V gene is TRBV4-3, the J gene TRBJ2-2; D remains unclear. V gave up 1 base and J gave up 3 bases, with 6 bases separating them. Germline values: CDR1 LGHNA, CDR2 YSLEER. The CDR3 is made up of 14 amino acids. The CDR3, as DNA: TGCGCCAGCAGCCAAGTCCGGTACACCGGGGAGCTGTTTTTT. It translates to CASSQVRYTGELFF.

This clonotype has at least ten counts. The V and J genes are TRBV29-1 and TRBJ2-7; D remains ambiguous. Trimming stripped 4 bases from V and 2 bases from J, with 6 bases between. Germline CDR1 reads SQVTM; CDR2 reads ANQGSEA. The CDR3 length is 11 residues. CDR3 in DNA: TGCAGCGTTGTCCAGACCTACGAGCAGTACTTC. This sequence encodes CSVVQTYEQYF.

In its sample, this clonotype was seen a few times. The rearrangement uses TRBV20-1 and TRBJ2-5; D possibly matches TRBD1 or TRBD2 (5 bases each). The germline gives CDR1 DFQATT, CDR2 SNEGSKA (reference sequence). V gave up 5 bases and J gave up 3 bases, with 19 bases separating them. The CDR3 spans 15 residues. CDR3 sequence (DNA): TGCAGTGCTTATGGGGCAGCTGACGGGGAAGAGACCCAGTACTTC. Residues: CSAYGAADGEETQYF.

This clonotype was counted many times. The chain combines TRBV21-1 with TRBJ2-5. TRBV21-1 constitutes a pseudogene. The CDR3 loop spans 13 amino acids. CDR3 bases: TGTGCCAGCAGCAGATACAACCAAGAGACCCAGTACTTC. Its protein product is CASSRYNQETQYF.

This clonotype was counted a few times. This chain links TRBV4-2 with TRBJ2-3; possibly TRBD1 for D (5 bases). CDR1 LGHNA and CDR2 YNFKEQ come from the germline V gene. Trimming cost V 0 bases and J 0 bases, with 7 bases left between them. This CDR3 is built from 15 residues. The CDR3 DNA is TGTGCCAGCAGCCAAGATGGGGCTAGCACAGATACGCAGTATTTT. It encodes CASSQDGASTDTQYF.

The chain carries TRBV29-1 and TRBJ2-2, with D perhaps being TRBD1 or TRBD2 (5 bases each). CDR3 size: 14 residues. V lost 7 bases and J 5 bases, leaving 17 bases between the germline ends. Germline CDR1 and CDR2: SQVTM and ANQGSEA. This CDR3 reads CSGVSRDGTGELFF. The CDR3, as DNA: TGCAGCGGCGTGTCCAGGGACGGGACCGGGGAGCTGTTTTTT.

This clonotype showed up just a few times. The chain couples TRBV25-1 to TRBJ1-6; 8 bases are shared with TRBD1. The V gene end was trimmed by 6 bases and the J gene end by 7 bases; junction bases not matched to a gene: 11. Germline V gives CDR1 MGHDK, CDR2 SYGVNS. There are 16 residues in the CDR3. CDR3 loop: CASRATGALGNSPLHF. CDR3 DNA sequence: TGTGCCAGCAGGGCGACAGGGGCATTGGGGAATTCACCCCTCCACTTT.

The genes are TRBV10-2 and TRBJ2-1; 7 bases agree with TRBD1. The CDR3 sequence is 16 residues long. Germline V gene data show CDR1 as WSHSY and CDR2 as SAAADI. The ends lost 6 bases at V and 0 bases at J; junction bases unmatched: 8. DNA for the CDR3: TGCGCCAGCAGACGGACAGGCAAGTCCTCCTACAATGAGCAGTTCTTC. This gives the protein CASRRTGKSSYNEQFF.

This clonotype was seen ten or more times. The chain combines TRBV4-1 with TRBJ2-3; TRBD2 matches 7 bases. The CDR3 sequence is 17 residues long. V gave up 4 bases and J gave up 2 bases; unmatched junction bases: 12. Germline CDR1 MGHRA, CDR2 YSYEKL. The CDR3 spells CASSPGSGGVNTDTQYF. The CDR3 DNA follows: TGCGCCAGCAGCCCCGGGTCGGGGGGAGTTAACACAGATACGCAGTATTTT.

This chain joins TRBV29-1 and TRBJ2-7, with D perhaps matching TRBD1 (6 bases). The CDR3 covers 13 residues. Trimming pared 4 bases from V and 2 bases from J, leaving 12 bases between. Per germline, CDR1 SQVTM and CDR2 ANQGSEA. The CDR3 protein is CSVVKQGPYEQYF. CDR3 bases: TGCAGCGTTGTAAAACAGGGACCCTACGAGCAGTACTTC.

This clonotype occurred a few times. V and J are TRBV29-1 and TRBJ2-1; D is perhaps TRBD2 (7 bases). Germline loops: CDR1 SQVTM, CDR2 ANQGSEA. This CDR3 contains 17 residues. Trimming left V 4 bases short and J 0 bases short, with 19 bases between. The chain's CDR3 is CSVGPGGGASSYNEQFF. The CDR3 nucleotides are TGCAGCGTTGGGCCGGGTGGGGGGGCGAGCTCCTACAATGAGCAGTTCTTC.

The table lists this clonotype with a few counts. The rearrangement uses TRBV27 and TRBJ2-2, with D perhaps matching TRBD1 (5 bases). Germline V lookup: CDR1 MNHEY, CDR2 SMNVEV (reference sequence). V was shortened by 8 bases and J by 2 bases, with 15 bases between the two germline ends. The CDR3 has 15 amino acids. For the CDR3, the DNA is TGTGCCAGCTCAGGGCGTGGGGATAACACCGGGGAGCTGTTTTTT. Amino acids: CASSGRGDNTGELFF.

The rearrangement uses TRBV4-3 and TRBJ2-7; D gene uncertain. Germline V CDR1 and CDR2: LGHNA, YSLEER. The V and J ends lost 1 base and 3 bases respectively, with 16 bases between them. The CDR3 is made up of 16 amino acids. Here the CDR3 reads CASSQGLNVLYYEQYF. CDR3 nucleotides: TGCGCCAGCAGCCAAGGCCTGAATGTGCTATACTACGAGCAGTACTTC.

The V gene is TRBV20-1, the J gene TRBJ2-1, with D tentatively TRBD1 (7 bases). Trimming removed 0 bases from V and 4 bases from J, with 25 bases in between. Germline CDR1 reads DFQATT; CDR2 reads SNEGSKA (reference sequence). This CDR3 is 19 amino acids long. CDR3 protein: CSARDSQGVAGRRYNEQFF. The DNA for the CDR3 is TGCAGTGCTAGAGACAGCCAGGGGGTCGCGGGAAGGAGGTACAATGAGCAGTTCTTC.

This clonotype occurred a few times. The CDR3 DNA follows: TGTGCCATCAGTGAGTCGTTACCGGGACTAGCGGACAATGAGCAGTTCTTC. This codes for CAISESLPGLADNEQFF. The rearrangement joins TRBV10-3 to TRBJ2-1; 11 bases are shared with TRBD2. The V gene's germline CDR1 is ENHRY and CDR2 SYGVKD. Losses at the gene ends were 0 bases for V and 5 bases for J; bases not matched to a gene: 6. The CDR3 loop spans 17 amino acids.

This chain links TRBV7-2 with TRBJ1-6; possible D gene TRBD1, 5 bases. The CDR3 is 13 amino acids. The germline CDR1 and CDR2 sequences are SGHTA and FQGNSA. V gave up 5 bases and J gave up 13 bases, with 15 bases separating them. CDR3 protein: CASSADGALPLHF. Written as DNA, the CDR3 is TGTGCCAGCAGCGCCGATGGGGCACTCCCCCTCCACTTT. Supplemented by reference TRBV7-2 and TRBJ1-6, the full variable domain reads GAGVSQSPSNKVTEKGKDVELRCDPISGHTALYWYRQSLGQGLEFLIYFQGNSAPDKSGLPSDRFSAERTGGSVSTLTIQRTQQEDSAVYLCASSADGALPLHFGNGTRLTVT.

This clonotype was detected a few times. CDR3 sequence (DNA): TGTGCCAGCACCCCCTACGGGACTAGCGGCAACAATGAGCAGTTCTTC. Translating gives CASTPYGTSGNNEQFF. The V call is TRBV7-2, the J call TRBJ2-1; TRBD2 matches 11 bases. J was trimmed by 5 bases and V by 7 bases; bases with no gene match: 10. CDR3 length: 16 amino acids. Germline CDR1 SGHTA, CDR2 FQGNSA.